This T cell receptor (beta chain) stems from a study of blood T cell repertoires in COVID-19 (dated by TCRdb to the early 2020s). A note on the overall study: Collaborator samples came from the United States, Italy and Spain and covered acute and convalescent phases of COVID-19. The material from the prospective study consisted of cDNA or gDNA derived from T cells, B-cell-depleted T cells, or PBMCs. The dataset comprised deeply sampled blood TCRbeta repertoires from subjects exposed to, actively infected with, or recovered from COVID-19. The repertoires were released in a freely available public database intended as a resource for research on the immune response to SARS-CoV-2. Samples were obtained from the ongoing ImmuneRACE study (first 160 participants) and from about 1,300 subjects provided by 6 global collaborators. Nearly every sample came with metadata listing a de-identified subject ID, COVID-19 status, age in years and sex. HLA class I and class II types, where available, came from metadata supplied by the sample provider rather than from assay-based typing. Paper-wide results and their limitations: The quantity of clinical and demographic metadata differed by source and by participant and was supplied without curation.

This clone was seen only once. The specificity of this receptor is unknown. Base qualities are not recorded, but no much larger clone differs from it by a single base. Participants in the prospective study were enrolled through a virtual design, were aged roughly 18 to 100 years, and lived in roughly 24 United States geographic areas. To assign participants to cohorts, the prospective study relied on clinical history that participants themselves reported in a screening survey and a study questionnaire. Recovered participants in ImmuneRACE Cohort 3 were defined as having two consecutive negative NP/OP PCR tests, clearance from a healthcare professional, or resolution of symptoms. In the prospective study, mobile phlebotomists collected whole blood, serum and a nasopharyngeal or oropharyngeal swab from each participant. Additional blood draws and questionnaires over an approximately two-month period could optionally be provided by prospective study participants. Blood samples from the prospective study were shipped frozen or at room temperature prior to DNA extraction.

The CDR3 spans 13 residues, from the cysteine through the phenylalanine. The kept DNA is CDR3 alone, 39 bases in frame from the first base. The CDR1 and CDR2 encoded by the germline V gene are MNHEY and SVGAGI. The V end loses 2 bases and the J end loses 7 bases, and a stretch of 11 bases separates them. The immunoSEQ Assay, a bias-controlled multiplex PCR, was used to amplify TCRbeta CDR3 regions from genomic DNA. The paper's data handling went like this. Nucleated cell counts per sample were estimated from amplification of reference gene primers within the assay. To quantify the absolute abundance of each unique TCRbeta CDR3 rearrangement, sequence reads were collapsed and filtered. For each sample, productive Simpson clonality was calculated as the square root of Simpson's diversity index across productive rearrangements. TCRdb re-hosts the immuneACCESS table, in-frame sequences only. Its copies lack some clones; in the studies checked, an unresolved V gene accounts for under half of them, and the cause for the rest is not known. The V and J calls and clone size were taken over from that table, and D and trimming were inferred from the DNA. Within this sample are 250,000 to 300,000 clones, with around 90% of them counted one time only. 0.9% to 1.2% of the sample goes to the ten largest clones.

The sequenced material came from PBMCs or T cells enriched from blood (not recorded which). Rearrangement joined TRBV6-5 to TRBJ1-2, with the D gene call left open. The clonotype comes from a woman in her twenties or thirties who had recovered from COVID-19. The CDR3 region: CASSYRLDSGYTF. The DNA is TGTGCCAGCAGTTACCGACTGGATTCTGGCTACACCTTC.